Shown below are 20 T cell receptor beta chains from a single sample sequenced in a study of molecular identifiers for immune sequencing clone quantification. TCRdb redid the calling of the PCR reads with MiXCR, one entry per CDR3 protein. Among fewer than 45,000 distinct CDR3 sequences listed, about a quarter were seen once. Sequenced: naive CD8+ T cells from blood, with Jurkat cell RNA spiked in. Described subset: FACS-sorted CD8+CD4-CCR7+CD45RA+ naive T cells. Source of these receptors: a human donor in good health. Some libraries in this study had Jurkat cell RNA spiked in.

Of note for this clonotype: This may be a read error: a much more frequent sequence differs by one nucleotide. This chain links TRBV28 with TRBJ2-1, with TRBD1 matching 8 bases. The CDR3 loop spans 15 amino acids. The germline gives CDR1 MDHEN, CDR2 SYDVKM. The CDR3, as DNA: TGTGCCACCGCGACCGGACAGGGCTCCTACGATGAGCAGTTCTTC. Its translation: CATATGQGSYDEQFF.

This clonotype was recorded many times. This rearrangement joins TRBV4-3 to TRBJ2-3; no definite D call. CDR1 LGHNA and CDR2 YSLEER come from the germline V gene. The V gene lost 1 base and the J gene lost 3 bases, with 5 bases spanning the gap. CDR3 length equals 13 residues. The CDR3 region is CASSQAGTDTQYF. CDR3 sequence (DNA): TGCGCCAGCAGCCAAGCAGGAACAGATACGCAGTATTTT.

Turning to this clonotype: One end of the junction does not line up with germline, which may come from a read error. V and J are TRBV4-1 and TRBJ2-1, with 7 bases fitting TRBD2. The CDR3 extends over 15 amino acids. CDR1 is MGHRA, CDR2 YSYEKL, per germline. The CDR3 is CTSSPDRGGYNEQFF. DNA for the CDR3: TGCACCAGCAGCCCAGATCGCGGGGGCTACAATGAGCAGTTCTTC.

About this clonotype itself: A much larger clone is a single base away; this may be a read error. This chain uses TRBV7-9 with TRBJ2-5, with a possible D match to TRBD2 (5 bases). Germline CDR1 and CDR2: SEHNR and FQNEAQ (reference sequence). The CDR3 is 13 amino acids. V lost 5 bases, J lost 2 bases, and 9 bases lay in between. CDR3 residues: CASSRRRQETQYF. The DNA of the CDR3 is TGTGCCAGCAGCAGGAGGAGACAAGAGACCCAGTACTTC.

This clonotype appeared many times. The chain couples TRBV9 to TRBJ2-5; tentatively, D is TRBD1 (6 bases). From germline, CDR1 is SGDLS and CDR2 YYNGEE. CDR3 length: 14 residues. V lost 0 bases, J lost 4 bases, and 10 bases lay in between. CDR3: CASSVVGGRETQYF. In DNA, the CDR3 is TGTGCCAGCAGCGTAGTTGGGGGCCGAGAGACCCAGTACTTC.

This clonotype came up a few times. No DNA is shown, since the ends of the CDR3 on it are uncertain; the CDR3 is the one TCRdb lists. The chain's CDR3 is CASSQSQFFGSNEQFF. This chain links TRBV28 with TRBJ2-1; the table assigns TRBD2, which was not confirmed against the DNA. Per germline, CDR1 MDHEN and CDR2 SYDVKM. The CDR3 region is 16 residues in length, termini included.

A note on this clonotype: A much larger clone sits a single nucleotide away, making a read error possible. The V call is TRBV5-6, the J call TRBJ2-3, with 10 bases lining up with TRBD1. The germline CDR1 and CDR2 sequences are SGHDT and YYEEEE. J gave up 14 bases and V 4 bases, and 13 bases lay outside the gene matches. The CDR3 totals 14 residues. This CDR3 reads CASSPGQGSFSRYF. As DNA, the CDR3 is TGTGCCAGCAGCCCGGGACAGGGGTCTTTTTCGCGGTATTTT.

This clonotype has only a few counts. The chain uses TRBV27 and TRBJ1-2, with a tentative D call TRBD1 (5 bases). Germline V lookup: CDR1 MNHEY, CDR2 SMNVEV (reference sequence). V was trimmed by 8 bases and J by 5 bases, leaving 42 bases between them. The CDR3 is 22 amino acids. CDR3 sequence: CASLSKYYPRSSGERGLYGYTF. CDR3 DNA sequence: TGTGCCAGCCTATCAAAGTACTATCCCCGTAGCTCCGGGGAAAGGGGACTGTATGGCTACACCTTC.

This clonotype came up many times. The chain is built from TRBV20-1 and TRBJ1-1; D uncertain. Between the trimmed V and J ends, which lost 5 bases and 0 bases, there was a span of 7 bases. CDR1 and CDR2 (germline): DFQATT, SNEGSKA (reference sequence). This CDR3 comprises 12 residues. In DNA form, the CDR3 reads TGCAGTGCTCTGAACATGAACACTGAAGCTTTCTTT. This encodes CSALNMNTEAFF.

Comment on this clonotype: The junction differs from germline at one of its ends, possibly a read error. The chain recombines TRBV7-9 with TRBJ2-3; D call uncertain. Germline CDR1 reads SEHNR; CDR2 reads FQNEAQ (reference sequence). The CDR3 extends over 14 amino acids. The CDR3: CASSLVVVADTQCF. The DNA of the CDR3 is TGTGCCAGCAGCTTAGTTGTTGTAGCAGATACGCAGTGTTTT. Together with reference TRBV7-9 and TRBJ2-3, the CDR3 gives the full variable domain: DTGVSQNPRHKITKRGQNVTFRCDPISEHNRLYWYRQTLGQGPEFLTYFQNEAQLEKSRLLSDRFSAERPKGSFSTLEIQRTEQGDSAMYLCASSLVVVADTQCFGPGTRLTVL.

This clonotype came up many times. The V gene is TRBV19, the J gene TRBJ2-2, with unresolved D. Germline V gene data show CDR1 as LNHDA and CDR2 as SQIVND (reference sequence). V lost 6 bases and J lost 2, with 4 bases in between. This CDR3 is built from 12 residues. The CDR3 loop is CASRANTGELFF. The CDR3 bases are TGTGCCAGTAGAGCCAACACCGGGGAGCTGTTTTTT.

This clonotype has only one observation. A read error may produce the germline difference seen at one junction end. The chain couples TRBV28 to TRBJ1-1, with D maybe TRBD1 (5 bases). CDR1 and CDR2 (germline): MDHEN, SYDVKM. The CDR3 consists of 13 residues. CDR3 region: CASTFRGGTEAFF. CDR3 coding DNA: TGCGCCAGCACCTTTCGGGGGGGCACTGAAGCTTTCTTT.

This clonotype has at least ten counts. This chain connects TRBV25-1 to TRBJ2-7; TRBD2 agrees at 8 bases. CDR3 length: 16 amino acids. Germline-derived CDR1 and CDR2 are MGHDK and SYGVNS. V dropped 0 bases and J dropped 1; count of bases not matched to a gene: 5. CDR3 bases: TGTGCCAGCAGTGAATATTCGGGGGGGCGATCCTACGAGCAGTACTTC. Translated, it gives CASSEYSGGRSYEQYF.

This clonotype occurred many times. The chain links TRBV4-3 to TRBJ2-7; 9 positions match TRBD2. CDR3 length equals 16 residues. In germline, CDR1 is LGHNA, CDR2 YSLEER. V gave up 0 bases and J gave up 4 bases; unmatched junction bases: 7. The CDR3 loop is CASSQDRPSGIYEQYF. The CDR3 bases are TGCGCCAGCAGCCAAGATCGGCCTAGCGGGATTTACGAGCAGTACTTC.

This clonotype was recorded at least ten times. The chain links TRBV2 to TRBJ1-1; no clear D gene. The V gene lost 3 bases and the J gene lost 10 bases, with 6 bases spanning the gap. CDR1 SNHLY and CDR2 FYNNEI come from the germline V gene. This CDR3 is built from 10 residues. This chain's CDR3 is CASSEGSAFF. The DNA of the CDR3 is TGTGCCAGCAGTGAGGGGTCAGCTTTCTTT.

The chain couples TRBV7-2 to TRBJ2-3; 12 bases map to TRBD2. Per germline, CDR1 SGHTA and CDR2 FQGNSA. V shed 7 bases, J shed 3 bases, and the junction held 14 bases outside the gene matches. The CDR3 is 18 amino acids. CDR3 nucleotides: TGTGCCAGCAACTTCGGGAGGGGACTAGCGGGCCCAACAGATACGCAGTATTTT. Translation: CASNFGRGLAGPTDTQYF.

Details on this clonotype: Being one base from a much bigger clone, this may be a read error. The chain employs TRBV4-3 and TRBJ2-5; 9 nucleotides line up with TRBD2. Germline V CDR1 and CDR2: LGHNA, YSLEER. The CDR3 contains 15 residues. J was trimmed by 2 bases and V by 1 base; bases with no gene match: 2. This CDR3 is CASSQGLAEQETQYF. The CDR3 DNA reads TGCGCCAGCAGCCAAGGACTAGCGGAACAAGAGACCCAGTACTTC.

Concerning this clonotype itself: This CDR3 fails to terminate in the conserved phenylalanine or tryptophan, so it likely reflects a read error. The chain links TRBV24-1 to TRBJ2-3; 8 bases fit TRBD1. This CDR3 has 15 residues. The V gene's germline CDR1 is KGHDR and CDR2 SFDVKD. Trimming took 5 bases from V and 0 from J; bases not matched to a gene: 3. The DNA of the CDR3 is TGTGCCACCAGTGGGAGGACAGGGAGCACAGATACGCAGTATTCT. Amino acid sequence: CATSGRTGSTDTQYS.

This clonotype was detected ten times or more. J is TRBJ2-3 and V is TRBV11-2, with 9 bases fitting TRBD2. This CDR3 comprises 16 residues. V was clipped by 1 base and J by 3 bases; unmatched bases: 5. In germline, CDR1 is SGHAT, CDR2 FQNNGV. CDR3 protein: CASSLVSGSRTDTQYF. In DNA, the CDR3 is TGTGCCAGCAGCTTAGTTAGCGGGAGTAGGACAGATACGCAGTATTTT.

A remark on this clonotype: Just one base apart from a much larger clone, this may be a read error. This CDR3 is missing its conserved last phenylalanine or tryptophan, likely due to a read error. The chain joins TRBV11-2 to TRBJ1-2, with a weak D call TRBD1 (5 bases). Trimming shortened V by 5 bases and J by 0 bases, and 13 bases separated the two germline ends. Germline-derived CDR1 and CDR2 are SGHAT and FQNNGV. This CDR3 spans 15 amino acids. The CDR3 bases are TGTGCCAGCAGCCAGGGACTGTACTCTAACTATGGCTACACCATC. It encodes CASSQGLYSNYGYTI.